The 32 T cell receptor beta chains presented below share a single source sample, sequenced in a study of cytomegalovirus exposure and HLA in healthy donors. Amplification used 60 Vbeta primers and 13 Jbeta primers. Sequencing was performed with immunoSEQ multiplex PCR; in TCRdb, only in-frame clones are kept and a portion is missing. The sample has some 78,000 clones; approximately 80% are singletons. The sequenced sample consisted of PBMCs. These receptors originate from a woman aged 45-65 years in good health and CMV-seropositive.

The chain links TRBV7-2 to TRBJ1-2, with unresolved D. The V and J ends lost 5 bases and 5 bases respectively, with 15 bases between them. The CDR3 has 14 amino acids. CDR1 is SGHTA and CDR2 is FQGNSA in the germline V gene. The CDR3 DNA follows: TGTGCCAGCAGCCCCCCAGGACTCAAATATGGCTACACCTTC. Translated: CASSPPGLKYGYTF.

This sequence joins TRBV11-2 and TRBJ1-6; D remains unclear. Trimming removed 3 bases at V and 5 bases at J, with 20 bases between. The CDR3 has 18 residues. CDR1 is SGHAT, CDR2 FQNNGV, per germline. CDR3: CASSFHLEEKVHNSPLHF. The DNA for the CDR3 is TGTGCCAGCAGCTTCCACCTCGAGGAGAAGGTACATAATTCACCCCTCCACTTT.

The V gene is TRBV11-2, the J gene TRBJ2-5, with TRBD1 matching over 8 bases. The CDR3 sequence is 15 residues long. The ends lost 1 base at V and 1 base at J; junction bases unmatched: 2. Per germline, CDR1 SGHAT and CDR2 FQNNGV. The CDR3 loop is CASSLGTGIQETQYF. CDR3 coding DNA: TGTGCCAGCAGCTTAGGGACAGGGATCCAAGAGACCCAGTACTTC.

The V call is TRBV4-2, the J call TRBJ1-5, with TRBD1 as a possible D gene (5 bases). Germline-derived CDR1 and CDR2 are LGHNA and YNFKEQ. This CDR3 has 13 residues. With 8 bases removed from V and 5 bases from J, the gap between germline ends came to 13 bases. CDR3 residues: CASGQGRDQPQHF. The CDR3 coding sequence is TGTGCCAGCGGGCAGGGTCGGGATCAGCCCCAGCATTTT.

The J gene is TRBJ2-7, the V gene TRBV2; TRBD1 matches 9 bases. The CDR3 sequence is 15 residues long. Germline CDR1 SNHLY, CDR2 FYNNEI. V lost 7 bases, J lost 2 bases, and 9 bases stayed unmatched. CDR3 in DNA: TGTGCCAGCACCACACTGAGGACAGGGGCCTACGAGCAGTACGTC. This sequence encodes CASTTLRTGAYEQYV.

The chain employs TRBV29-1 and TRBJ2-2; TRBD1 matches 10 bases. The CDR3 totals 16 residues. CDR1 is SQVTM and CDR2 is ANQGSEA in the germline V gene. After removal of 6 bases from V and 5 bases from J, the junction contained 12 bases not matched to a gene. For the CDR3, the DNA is TGCAGCGTAGGGACAGGGGCCCCCTGGGGGACCGGGGAGCTGTTTTTT. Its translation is CSVGTGAPWGTGELFF.

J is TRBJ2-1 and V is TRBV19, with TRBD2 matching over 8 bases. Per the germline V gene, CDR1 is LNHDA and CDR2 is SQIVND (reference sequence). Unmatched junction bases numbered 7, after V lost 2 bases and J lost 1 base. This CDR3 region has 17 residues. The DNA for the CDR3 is TGTGCCAGTAGTATAACCGTCGCGGGAGGATCCTACAATGAGCAGTTCTTC. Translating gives CASSITVAGGSYNEQFF.

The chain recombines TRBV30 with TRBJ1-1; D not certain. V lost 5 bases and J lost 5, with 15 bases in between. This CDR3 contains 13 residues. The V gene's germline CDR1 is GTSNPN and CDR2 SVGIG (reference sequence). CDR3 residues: CAWAGDRRTEAFF. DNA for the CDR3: TGTGCCTGGGCTGGGGATCGGAGGACTGAAGCTTTCTTT.

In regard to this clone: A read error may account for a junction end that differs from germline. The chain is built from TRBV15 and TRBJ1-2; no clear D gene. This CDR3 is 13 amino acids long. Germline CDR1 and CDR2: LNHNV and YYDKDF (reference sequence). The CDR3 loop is CVTSYNGDYGYTF. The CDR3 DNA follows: TGTGTCACCAGTTATAACGGAGACTATGGCTACACCTTC.

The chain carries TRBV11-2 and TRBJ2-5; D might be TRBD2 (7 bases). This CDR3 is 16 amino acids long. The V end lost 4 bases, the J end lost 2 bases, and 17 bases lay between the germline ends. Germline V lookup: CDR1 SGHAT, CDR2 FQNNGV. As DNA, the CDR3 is TGTGCCAGCAGCTGGCCAGAGGGGGGGTGGCAAGAGACCCAGTACTTC. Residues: CASSWPEGGWQETQYF.

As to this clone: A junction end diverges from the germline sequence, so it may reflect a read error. The CDR3 is CASSSPAGTRDF. The CDR3 nucleotides are TGTGCCAGCAGTTCCCCGGCCGGGACTAGGGACTTC. The chain uses TRBV6-6 and TRBJ2-7; 8 bases line up with TRBD2. Germline lookup yields CDR1 MNHNY and CDR2 SVGAGI (reference sequence). The CDR3 runs to 12 residues.

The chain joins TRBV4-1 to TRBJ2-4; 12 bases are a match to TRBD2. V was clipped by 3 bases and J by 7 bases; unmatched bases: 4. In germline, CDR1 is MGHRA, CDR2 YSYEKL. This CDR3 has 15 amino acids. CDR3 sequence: CASSQGTSGRNIQYF. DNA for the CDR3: TGCGCCAGCAGCCAGGGAACTAGCGGGAGGAACATTCAGTACTTC.

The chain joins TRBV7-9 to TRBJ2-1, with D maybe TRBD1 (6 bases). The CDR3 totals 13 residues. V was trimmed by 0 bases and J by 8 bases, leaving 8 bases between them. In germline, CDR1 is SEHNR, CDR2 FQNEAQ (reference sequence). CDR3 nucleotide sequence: TGTGCCAGCAGCTTAGCCAGGGGCCATGAGCAGTTCTTC. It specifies CASSLARGHEQFF.

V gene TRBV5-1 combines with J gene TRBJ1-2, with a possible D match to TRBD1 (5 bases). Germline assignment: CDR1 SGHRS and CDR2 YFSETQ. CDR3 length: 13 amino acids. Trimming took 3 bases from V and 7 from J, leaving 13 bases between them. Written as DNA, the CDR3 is TGCGCCAGCAGCTCCGGCCGGGACTCTGGCTACACCTTC. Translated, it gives CASSSGRDSGYTF.

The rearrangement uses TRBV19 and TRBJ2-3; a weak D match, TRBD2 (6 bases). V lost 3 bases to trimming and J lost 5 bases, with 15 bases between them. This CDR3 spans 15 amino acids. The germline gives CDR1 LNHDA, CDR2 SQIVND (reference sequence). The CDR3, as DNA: TGTGCCAGTAGTATCCAGGAGGGCCGAGGAGATACGCAGTATTTT. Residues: CASSIQEGRGDTQYF.

The CDR3 DNA follows: TGCGCCAGCAGCTTGGATGGGACAGCTAATGAAAAACTGTTTTTT. Residues: CASSLDGTANEKLFF. The chain recombines TRBV5-1 with TRBJ1-4; 7 bases are a match to TRBD1. The CDR3 has 15 residues. The junction had 2 bases not matched to a gene; V was cut back by 0 bases and J by 3 bases. CDR1 and CDR2 (germline): SGHRS, YFSETQ.

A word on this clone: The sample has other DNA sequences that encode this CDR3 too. The CDR3 DNA reads TGTGCCAGCAGCGTGGGACTAGCGGCTAGCACAGATACGCAGTATTTT. Encoded protein: CASSVGLAASTDTQYF. This chain connects TRBV9 to TRBJ2-3, with TRBD2 matching 11 bases. The CDR3 totals 16 residues. CDR1 is SGDLS, CDR2 YYNGEE, per germline. The V segment lost 2 bases and the J segment 0 bases; nucleotides outside the gene matches: 2.

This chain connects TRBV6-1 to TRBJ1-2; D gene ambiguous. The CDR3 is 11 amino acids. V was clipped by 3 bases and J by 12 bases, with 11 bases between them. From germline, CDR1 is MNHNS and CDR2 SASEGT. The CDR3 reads CASSDLRENTF. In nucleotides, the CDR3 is TGTGCCAGCAGTGACCTCCGGGAAAACACCTTC.

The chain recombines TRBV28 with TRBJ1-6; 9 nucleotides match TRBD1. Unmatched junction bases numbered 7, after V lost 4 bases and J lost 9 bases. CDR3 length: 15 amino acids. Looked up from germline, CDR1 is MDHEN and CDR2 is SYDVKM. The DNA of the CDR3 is TGTGCCAGCAGTTCTCCGGGACAGGGAACTTCACCCCTCCACTTT. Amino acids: CASSSPGQGTSPLHF.

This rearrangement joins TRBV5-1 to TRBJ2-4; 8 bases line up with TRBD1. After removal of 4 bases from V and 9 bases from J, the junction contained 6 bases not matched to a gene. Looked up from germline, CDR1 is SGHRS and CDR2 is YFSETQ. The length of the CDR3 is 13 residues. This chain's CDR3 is CASSGTGGPIQYF. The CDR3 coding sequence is TGCGCCAGCAGCGGAACAGGGGGACCCATTCAGTACTTC.

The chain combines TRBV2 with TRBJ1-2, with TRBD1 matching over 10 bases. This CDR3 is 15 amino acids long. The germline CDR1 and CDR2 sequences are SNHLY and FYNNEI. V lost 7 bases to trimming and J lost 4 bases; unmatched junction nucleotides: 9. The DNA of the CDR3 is TGTGCCAGCATTTGGGACAGGGGAGGTAGCTATGGCTACACCTTC. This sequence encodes CASIWDRGGSYGYTF.

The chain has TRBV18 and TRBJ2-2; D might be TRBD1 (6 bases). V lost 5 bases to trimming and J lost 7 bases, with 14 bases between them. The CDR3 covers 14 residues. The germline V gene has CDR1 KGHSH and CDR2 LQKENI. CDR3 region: CASSGDIQGGELFF. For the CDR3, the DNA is TGTGCCAGCTCAGGGGACATTCAAGGCGGGGAGCTGTTTTTT.

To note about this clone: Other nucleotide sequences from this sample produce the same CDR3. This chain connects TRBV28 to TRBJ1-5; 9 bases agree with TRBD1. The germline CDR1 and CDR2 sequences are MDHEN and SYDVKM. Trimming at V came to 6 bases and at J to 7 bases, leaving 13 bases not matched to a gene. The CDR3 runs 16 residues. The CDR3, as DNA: TGTGCCAGCAGAACTGGGGGACAGGGCCCTAACCAGCCCCAGCATTTT. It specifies CASRTGGQGPNQPQHF.

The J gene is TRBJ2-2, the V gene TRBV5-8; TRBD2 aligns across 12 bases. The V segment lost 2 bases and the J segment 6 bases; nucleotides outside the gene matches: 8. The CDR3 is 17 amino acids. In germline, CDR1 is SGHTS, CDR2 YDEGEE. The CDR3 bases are TGTGCCAGCAGCTTTTCCCTGACTAGCGGGAGCCCCGGGGAGCTGTTTTTT. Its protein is CASSFSLTSGSPGELFF.

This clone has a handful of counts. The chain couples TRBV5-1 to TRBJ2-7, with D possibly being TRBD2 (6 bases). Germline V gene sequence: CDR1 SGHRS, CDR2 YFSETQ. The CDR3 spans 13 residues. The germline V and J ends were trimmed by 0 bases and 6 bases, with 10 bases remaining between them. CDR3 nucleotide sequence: TGCGCCAGCAGCTTGGTGCCAGCGGGCGAGCAGTACGTC. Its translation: CASSLVPAGEQYV.

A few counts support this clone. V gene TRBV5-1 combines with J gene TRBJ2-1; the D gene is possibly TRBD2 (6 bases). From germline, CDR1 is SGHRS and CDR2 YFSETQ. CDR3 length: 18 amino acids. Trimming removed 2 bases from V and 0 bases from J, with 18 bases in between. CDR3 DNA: TGCGCCAGCAGCTTCACTAGCCCCGCATCCGGCTCCTACAATGAGCAGTTCTTC. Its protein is CASSFTSPASGSYNEQFF. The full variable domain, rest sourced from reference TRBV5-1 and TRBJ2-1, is KAGVTQTPRYLIKTRGQQVTLSCSPISGHRSVSWYQQTPGQGLQFLFEYFSETQRNKGNFPGRFSGRQFSNSRSEMNVSTLELGDSALYLCASSFTSPASGSYNEQFFGPGTRLTVL.

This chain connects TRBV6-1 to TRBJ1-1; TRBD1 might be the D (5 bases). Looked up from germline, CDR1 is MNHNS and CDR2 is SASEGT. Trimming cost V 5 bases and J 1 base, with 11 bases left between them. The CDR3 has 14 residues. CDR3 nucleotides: TGTGCCAGCAGTCCGGACGGGGGGAACACTGAAGCTTTCTTT. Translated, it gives CASSPDGGNTEAFF.

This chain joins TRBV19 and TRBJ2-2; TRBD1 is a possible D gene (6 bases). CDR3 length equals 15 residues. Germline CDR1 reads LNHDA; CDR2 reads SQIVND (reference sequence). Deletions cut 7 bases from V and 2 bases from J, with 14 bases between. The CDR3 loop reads CASTIGRGNTGELFF. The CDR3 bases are TGTGCCAGTACTATCGGCAGGGGCAACACCGGGGAGCTGTTTTTT.

CDR3 sequence reads: CASSRSTASREGGDTQYF. Written as DNA, the CDR3 is TGTGCCAGCAGCCGATCCACCGCCTCGCGGGAGGGCGGGGATACGCAGTATTTT. The chain carries TRBV4-2 and TRBJ2-3, with 9 bases that match TRBD2. Germline CDR1 LGHNA, CDR2 YNFKEQ. V lost 4 bases, J lost 6 bases, and 17 bases stayed unmatched. The CDR3 runs 18 residues.

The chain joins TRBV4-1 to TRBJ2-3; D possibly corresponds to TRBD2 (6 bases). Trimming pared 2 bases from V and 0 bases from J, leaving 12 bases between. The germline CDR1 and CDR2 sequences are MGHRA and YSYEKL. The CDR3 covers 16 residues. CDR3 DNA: TGCGCCAGCAGCCAAAGGGCGGGGAGTAGCACAGATACGCAGTATTTT. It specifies CASSQRAGSSTDTQYF.

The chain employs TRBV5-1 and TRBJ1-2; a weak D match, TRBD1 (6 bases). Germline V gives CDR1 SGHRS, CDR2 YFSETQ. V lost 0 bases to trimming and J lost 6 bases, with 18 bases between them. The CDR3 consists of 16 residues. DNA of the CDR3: TGCGCCAGCAGCTTGGCGCTCGGGTCTCCAGGGGATGGCTACACCTTC. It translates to CASSLALGSPGDGYTF.

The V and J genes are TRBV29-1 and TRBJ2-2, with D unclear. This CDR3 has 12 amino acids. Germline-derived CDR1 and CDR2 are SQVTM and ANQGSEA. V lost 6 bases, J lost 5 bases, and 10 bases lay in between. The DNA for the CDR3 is TGCAGCGTCGCTAAGTGGACCGGGGAGCTGTTTTTT. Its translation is CSVAKWTGELFF.